These 16 T cell receptor beta chains were all obtained from the same sample, sequenced in a study of CD8 T cells in ankylosing spondylitis. TCRdb analysed the 5' RACE reads with MiXCR anew, one entry per CDR3 protein. Among about 130,000 distinct CDR3 sequences listed, more than 6.5% were seen once. The specimen sequenced was blood, either unsorted or a sorted T cell fraction (not recorded which). The origin of the receptors is a male donor with ankylosing spondylitis or in good health (not recorded which).

The chain uses TRBV7-2 and TRBJ2-5, with D tentatively TRBD1 or TRBD2 (5 bases each). Trimming stripped 5 bases from V and 5 bases from J, with 24 bases between. This CDR3 has 17 residues. Germline lookup yields CDR1 SGHTA and CDR2 FQGNSA. The CDR3 DNA reads as TGTGCCAGCAGCCCGTTCCGGGGCGCGGCAATGGGGGAGACCCAGTACTTC. It encodes CASSPFRGAAMGETQYF.

Ten or more counts support this clonotype. The chain joins TRBV7-9 to TRBJ1-3, with TRBD1 as a possible D gene (5 bases). Germline CDR1 is SEHNR and CDR2 is FQNEAQ (reference sequence). This CDR3 region has 12 residues. Trimming removed 8 bases from V and 6 bases from J, with 11 bases in between. CDR3 protein: CASGASQNTIYF. As DNA, the CDR3 is TGTGCCAGCGGGGCCTCCCAAAACACCATATATTTT.

This clonotype has a count of ten or more. The chain is built from TRBV15 and TRBJ2-2; TRBD1 aligns across 7 bases. V gave up 0 bases and J gave up 2 bases; unmatched junction bases: 9. Germline-derived CDR1 and CDR2 are LNHNV and YYDKDF (reference sequence). There are 18 residues in the CDR3. Written as DNA, the CDR3 is TGTGCCACCAGCAGAGATTTGTTCGGGACAGAAAACACCGGGGAGCTGTTTTTT. It yields the protein CATSRDLFGTENTGELFF.

This clonotype has at least ten counts. The CDR3 DNA sequence: TGTGCCACCACCAGGGGGGACACCGGGGAGCTGTTTTTT. Protein product: CATTRGDTGELFF. V and J are TRBV24-1 and TRBJ2-2; a possible D gene is TRBD1 (7 bases). V gave up 8 bases and J gave up 3 bases, with 9 bases separating them. Germline lookup yields CDR1 KGHDR and CDR2 SFDVKD. This CDR3 spans 13 amino acids.

The chain couples TRBV3-1 to TRBJ2-7, with TRBD2 matching 7 bases. Germline trimming cut 1 base from V and 0 bases from J; bases unmatched to any gene: 9. Germline V gene data show CDR1 as LGHDT and CDR2 as YNNKEL (reference sequence). This CDR3 spans 17 amino acids. CDR3 coding DNA: TGTGCCAGCAGCCAAGGAACCTTCCTAGCGGTCTCCTACGAGCAGTACTTC. Protein: CASSQGTFLAVSYEQYF.

Many counts were recorded for this clonotype. The V gene is TRBV12-3 or TRBV12-4, the J gene TRBJ1-5; possible D gene TRBD1, 5 bases. The CDR3 contains 13 residues. The V and J ends lost 6 bases and 5 bases respectively, with 11 bases between them. CDR3 in amino acids: CASSPDRDQPQHF. CDR3 nucleotides: TGTGCCAGCAGCCCCGACAGAGATCAGCCCCAGCATTTT.

In its sample, this clonotype was seen many times. The chain is built from TRBV12-3 or TRBV12-4 and TRBJ1-2, with D unresolved. V lost 6 bases and J lost 8, with 10 bases in between. The CDR3 totals 11 residues. Written as DNA, the CDR3 is TGTGCCAGCAGCATCACTACGGGCTACACCTTC. It yields the protein CASSITTGYTF.

At least ten counts were recorded for this clonotype. The chain carries TRBV4-3 and TRBJ2-3; D not certain. CDR3 size: 12 residues. Trimming pared 3 bases from V and 8 bases from J, leaving 9 bases between. The germline V gene has CDR1 LGHNA and CDR2 YSLEER. CDR3 region: CASSHPRSTQYF. CDR3 DNA sequence: TGCGCCAGCAGCCACCCGAGGAGTACGCAGTATTTT.

The chain links TRBV20-1 to TRBJ2-7, with 16 bases lining up with TRBD2. V shed 5 bases and J 7 bases; nucleotides not matched to a gene: 5. This CDR3 contains 14 residues. The germline V gene encodes CDR1 DFQATT and CDR2 SNEGSKA (reference sequence). CDR3 loop: CSAGGTSGRAEQYF. CDR3 coding DNA: TGCAGTGCTGGCGGGACTAGCGGGAGGGCTGAGCAGTACTTC.

This clonotype was counted between two and nine times. V and J are TRBV18 and TRBJ1-1; TRBD1 is a possible D gene (6 bases). CDR1 and CDR2 (germline): KGHSH, LQKENI. V was clipped by 3 bases and J by 1 base, with 12 bases between them. The CDR3 runs 15 residues. This CDR3 reads CASSPGLGGNTEAFF. As DNA, the CDR3 is TGTGCCAGCTCACCCGGGCTAGGGGGGAACACTGAAGCTTTCTTT. The whole variable domain, filled in from reference TRBV18 and TRBJ1-1, reads NAGVMQNPRHLVRRRGQEARLRCSPMKGHSHVYWYRQLPEEGLKFMVYLQKENIIDESGMPKERFSAEFPKEGPSILRIQQVVRGDSAAYFCASSPGLGGNTEAFFGQGTRLTVV.

The rearrangement uses TRBV10-2 and TRBJ1-1, with TRBD1 matching over 10 bases. V gave up 6 bases and J gave up 4 bases; unmatched junction bases: 2. The germline gives CDR1 WSHSY, CDR2 SAAADI. This CDR3 has 13 residues. This chain's CDR3 is CASSGQGGTEAFF. CDR3 in DNA: TGCGCCAGCAGCGGACAGGGGGGCACTGAAGCTTTCTTT.

Many counts were recorded for this clonotype. In DNA form, the CDR3 reads TGTGCCACCAGCAGAGATATAGGGGAAATGAACACTGAAGCTTTCTTT. Its protein is CATSRDIGEMNTEAFF. The V call is TRBV15, the J call TRBJ1-1, with D possibly matching TRBD1 (5 bases). This CDR3 is 16 amino acids long. Deletions cut 0 bases from V and 0 bases from J, with 11 bases between. CDR1 is LNHNV and CDR2 is YYDKDF in the germline V gene (reference sequence).

This clonotype was counted ten times or more. V gene TRBV18 combines with J gene TRBJ2-3; D unclear. This CDR3 has 15 residues. Trimming cost V 0 bases and J 3 bases, with 10 bases left between them. Germline CDR1 reads KGHSH; CDR2 reads LQKENI. CDR3 region: CASSPPTLQTDTQYF. CDR3 sequence (DNA): TGTGCCAGCTCACCACCGACGCTACAGACAGATACGCAGTATTTT. The variable domain in full, completed from reference TRBV18 and TRBJ2-3, reads NAGVMQNPRHLVRRRGQEARLRCSPMKGHSHVYWYRQLPEEGLKFMVYLQKENIIDESGMPKERFSAEFPKEGPSILRIQQVVRGDSAAYFCASSPPTLQTDTQYFGPGTRLTVL.

This clonotype was recorded many times. The chain recombines TRBV5-1 with TRBJ2-3; the D gene is possibly TRBD2 (5 bases). CDR1 SGHRS and CDR2 YFSETQ come from the germline V gene. This CDR3 is built from 15 residues. V lost 1 base and J lost 5, with 14 bases in between. Here the CDR3 DNA reads TGCGCCAGCAGCTTGCGGGGTGGGGAAGGAGATACGCAGTATTTT. As protein: CASSLRGGEGDTQYF.

This clonotype was counted a few times. The V and J genes are TRBV6-1 and TRBJ1-6; D is perhaps TRBD1 (6 bases). This CDR3 spans 13 amino acids. The V gene's germline CDR1 is MNHNS and CDR2 SASEGT. V lost 5 bases and J lost 8, with 10 bases in between. The CDR3 nucleotides are TGTGCCAGCAGTCGGGACATTTATTCACCCCTCCACTTT. This translates into CASSRDIYSPLHF.

This clonotype was observed at least ten times. This chain joins TRBV5-1 and TRBJ2-3; 9 bases are shared with TRBD1. The CDR3 extends over 16 amino acids. Germline V gene sequence: CDR1 SGHRS, CDR2 YFSETQ. Trimming cost V 4 bases and J 5 bases; bases outside gene matches: 11. The CDR3 region is CASSTNPGQGGDTQYF. In DNA, the CDR3 is TGCGCCAGCAGCACCAACCCGGGACAGGGAGGAGATACGCAGTATTTT. Based on the CDR3 plus reference TRBV5-1 and TRBJ2-3, the full variable domain is KAGVTQTPRYLIKTRGQQVTLSCSPISGHRSVSWYQQTPGQGLQFLFEYFSETQRNKGNFPGRFSGRQFSNSRSEMNVSTLELGDSALYLCASSTNPGQGGDTQYFGPGTRLTVL.